Below are 30 T cell receptor beta chains sequenced from a single sample in a study of T cells in Graves' hyperthyroidism and ophthalmopathy. Amplification targeted TCR beta CDR3 regions from RNA transcripts. With the HTBI primer set, the TCR CDR3 went through a first round of RT-PCR. From the multiplex PCR reads, TCRdb called clonotypes with MiXCR, one entry per CDR3 protein. This sample has about 560,000 distinct CDR3 sequences, with under 60% found just once. Source material: peripheral blood or thyroid tissue (not recorded which). Receptors were obtained from a woman younger than 30 with Graves' hyperthyroidism.

This clonotype was detected many times. V gene TRBV24-1 combines with J gene TRBJ1-5; D might be TRBD1 (6 bases). With 9 bases removed from V and 3 bases from J, the gap between germline ends came to 11 bases. Germline V lookup: CDR1 KGHDR, CDR2 SFDVKD. CDR3 length: 13 amino acids. This CDR3 reads CATGGTPNQPQHF. In DNA form, the CDR3 reads TGTGCCACCGGGGGCACTCCCAATCAGCCCCAGCATTTT.

This clonotype appeared once. This clone may be a read error of a much larger clone one base away. The chain employs TRBV10-3 and TRBJ2-7; the match to TRBD1 covers 9 bases. The CDR3 totals 14 residues. In germline, CDR1 is ENHRY, CDR2 SYGVKD. V trimming: 4 bases; J trimming: 2 bases; junction bases outside the gene matches: 3. The CDR3 nucleotides are TGTGCCATCAGTGCCCGGGACAGGGCCTACGAGCAGTACTTC. Protein sequence: CAISARDRAYEQYF.

The V gene is TRBV7-9, the J gene TRBJ2-7, with D perhaps TRBD1 or TRBD2 (5 bases each). V was trimmed by 5 bases and J by 5 bases, leaving 16 bases between them. Germline values: CDR1 SEHNR, CDR2 FQNEAQ (reference sequence). The CDR3 has 14 amino acids. The CDR3 bases are TGTGCCAGCAGCCCCGGGGCGGGCTTCGACGAGCAGTACTTC. Amino acids: CASSPGAGFDEQYF.

The chain recombines TRBV7-2 with TRBJ2-5; TRBD2 matches 11 bases. Germline assignment: CDR1 SGHTA and CDR2 FQGNSA. CDR3 size: 16 residues. V dropped 3 bases and J dropped 5; count of bases not matched to a gene: 8. CDR3 residues: CASSLLAGGGEETQYF. The CDR3 DNA reads TGTGCCAGCAGCTTGTTAGCGGGAGGGGGAGAGGAGACCCAGTACTTC.

This clonotype was found a few times. The chain is built from TRBV20-1 and TRBJ1-5, with D uncertain. CDR1 is DFQATT, CDR2 SNEGSKA, per germline (reference sequence). V lost 5 bases to trimming and J lost 0 bases, with 5 bases between them. This CDR3 is built from 12 residues. DNA of the CDR3: TGCAGTGCTGAGAATAGCAATCAGCCCCAGCATTTT. Translating gives CSAENSNQPQHF.

This clonotype appeared many times. V is TRBV2 and J is TRBJ1-4; D is unclear. The CDR3 sequence is 13 residues long. Germline V lookup: CDR1 SNHLY, CDR2 FYNNEI. The V end was cut by 1 base, the J end by 13 bases, with 13 bases between. The CDR3 loop is CASSEDYKRRLFF. The CDR3 nucleotides read TGTGCCAGCAGTGAAGATTACAAAAGGAGACTGTTTTTT. Looking up the rest from reference TRBV2 and TRBJ1-4 gives the full variable domain: EPEVTQTPSHQVTQMGQEVILRCVPISNHLYFYWYRQILGQKVEFLVSFYNNEISEKSEIFDDQFSVERPDGSNFTLKIRSTKLEDSAMYFCASSEDYKRRLFFGSGTQLSVL.

This clonotype showed up many times. The chain couples TRBV2 to TRBJ1-3; possibly TRBD1 for D (5 bases). CDR3 size: 14 residues. V was clipped by 8 bases and J by 0 bases, with 11 bases between them. The germline CDR1 and CDR2 sequences are SNHLY and FYNNEI. CDR3 in amino acids: CASGTPSSGNTIYF. CDR3 nucleotide sequence: TGTGCCAGCGGGACGCCAAGCTCTGGAAACACCATATATTTT.

This clonotype was counted a single time. V usage is TRBV2 and J usage is TRBJ1-2; D ambiguous. CDR1 SNHLY and CDR2 FYNNEI come from the germline V gene. Trimming took off 8 bases at V and 0 bases at J, with 16 bases between the two ends. CDR3 length: 15 residues. As DNA, the CDR3 is TGTGCCAGCTCACCACGGCCCACCCCTAACTATGGCTACACCTTC. This sequence encodes CASSPRPTPNYGYTF.

The chain joins TRBV25-1 to TRBJ1-2; D is unresolved. CDR1 is MGHDK and CDR2 is SYGVNS in the germline V gene. V lost 5 bases and J lost 4, with 11 bases in between. This CDR3 contains 13 residues. This chain's CDR3 is CASSWAGAYGYTF. The CDR3 DNA is TGTGCCAGCAGTTGGGCAGGCGCCTATGGCTACACCTTC.

This clonotype was seen ten or more times. The rearrangement joins TRBV9 to TRBJ2-5; D is undetermined. There are 15 residues in the CDR3. CDR1 and CDR2 from the germline V gene are SGDLS and YYNGEE. The V gene lost 0 bases and the J gene lost 4 bases, with 13 bases spanning the gap. CDR3 amino acids: CASSVEGFRSETQYF. CDR3 in DNA: TGTGCCAGCAGCGTAGAAGGGTTCAGATCAGAGACCCAGTACTTC.

The chain is built from TRBV7-2 and TRBJ2-7; D is possibly TRBD1 or TRBD2 (5 bases each). This CDR3 comprises 15 residues. V lost 1 base and J lost 2, with 12 bases in between. The germline V gene has CDR1 SGHTA and CDR2 FQGNSA. The CDR3 is CASSLVLGTAYEQYF. DNA for the CDR3: TGTGCCAGCAGCTTAGTGCTGGGGACCGCCTACGAGCAGTACTTC. Together with reference TRBV7-2 and TRBJ2-7, the CDR3 gives the full variable domain: GAGVSQSPSNKVTEKGKDVELRCDPISGHTALYWYRQSLGQGLEFLIYFQGNSAPDKSGLPSDRFSAERTGGSVSTLTIQRTQQEDSAVYLCASSLVLGTAYEQYFGPGTRLTVT.

This clonotype was seen many times. This chain connects TRBV2 to TRBJ1-1; 8 nucleotides match TRBD1. J lost 11 bases, V lost 6 bases, and 5 bases had no gene match. Germline V CDR1 and CDR2: SNHLY, FYNNEI. This CDR3 spans 11 amino acids. The chain's CDR3 is CASSRGQVAFF. CDR3 DNA sequence: TGTGCCAGCAGCCGGGGACAGGTTGCTTTCTTT.

This rearrangement joins TRBV30 to TRBJ2-5, with TRBD2 matching 7 bases. Losses at the gene ends were 4 bases for V and 7 bases for J; bases not matched to a gene: 3. The CDR3 loop spans 11 amino acids. The germline CDR1 and CDR2 sequences are GTSNPN and SVGIG (reference sequence). The CDR3 region has the DNA TGTGCCTGGACGGGGGAGGGGACCCAGTACTTC. This gives the protein CAWTGEGTQYF.

This clonotype was counted once. The V call is TRBV25-1, the J call TRBJ1-2, with unresolved D. The germline V gene has CDR1 MGHDK and CDR2 SYGVNS. This CDR3 is 13 amino acids long. Trimming removed 7 bases at V and 2 bases at J, with 11 bases between. The CDR3 DNA reads as TGTGCCAGCACCCAAGGTTGGAACTATGGCTACACCTTC. This translates into CASTQGWNYGYTF.

This clonotype showed up just a few times. V and J are TRBV19 and TRBJ2-7; the match to TRBD1 covers 7 bases. J lost 0 bases, V lost 6 bases, and 5 bases had no gene match. This CDR3 is built from 14 residues. Germline-derived CDR1 and CDR2 are LNHDA and SQIVND (reference sequence). For the CDR3, the DNA is TGTGCCAGTAGGCCGGGACAGAGCTCCTACGAGCAGTACTTC. Its protein product is CASRPGQSSYEQYF.

The gene calls are TRBV25-1 and TRBJ1-2, with TRBD1 matching over 8 bases. Germline V lookup: CDR1 MGHDK, CDR2 SYGVNS. The CDR3 sequence is 12 residues long. CDR3 bases: TGTGCTCCAGTGGGCAGGGGGCATGGCTACACCTTC. This codes for CAPVGRGHGYTF.

A remark on this clonotype: Being one base from a much bigger clone, this may be a read error. The chain couples TRBV10-3 to TRBJ2-7; 9 bases agree with TRBD2. The CDR3 totals 15 residues. Germline assignment: CDR1 ENHRY and CDR2 SYGVKD. CDR3 nucleotides: TGTGCCATCAGTCCAACTAGCGGGTTCTCCTACGGGCAGTACTTC. Amino acid sequence: CAISPTSGFSYGQYF.

This clonotype came up a few times. V usage is TRBV2 and J usage is TRBJ1-3; D is undetermined. Per the germline V gene, CDR1 is SNHLY and CDR2 is FYNNEI. There are 15 residues in the CDR3. V shed 4 bases and J shed 0 bases, with 10 bases lying between them. The CDR3 DNA is TGTGCCAGCAGTGGCGGGAGAGTCTCTGGAAACACCATATATTTT. Protein product: CASSGGRVSGNTIYF.

The V and J genes are TRBV24-1 and TRBJ1-2, with D possibly TRBD1 on 6 matching bases. Trimming removed 3 bases from V and 2 bases from J, with 9 bases in between. The CDR3 is made up of 14 amino acids. The germline V gene has CDR1 KGHDR and CDR2 SFDVKD. CDR3: CATSDVTGNYGYTF. The CDR3 nucleotides read TGTGCCACCAGTGATGTGACAGGAAACTATGGCTACACCTTC.

This clonotype was seen ten or more times. The chain employs TRBV10-3 and TRBJ1-2, with D perhaps matching TRBD1 (6 bases). Germline CDR1 reads ENHRY; CDR2 reads SYGVKD. Trimming removed 7 bases at V and 2 bases at J, with 29 bases between. The length of the CDR3 is 19 residues. This CDR3 reads CAINNQDQQADTGNYGYTF. CDR3 nucleotide sequence: TGTGCCATCAATAACCAAGACCAGCAGGCGGACACAGGGAACTATGGCTACACCTTC.

The rearrangement uses TRBV25-1 and TRBJ1-2; D uncertain. Germline values: CDR1 MGHDK, CDR2 SYGVNS. The V end was cut by 6 bases, the J end by 4 bases, with 18 bases between. There are 15 residues in the CDR3. The CDR3: CASSFTADYGYGYTF. CDR3 nucleotide sequence: TGTGCCAGCAGCTTTACGGCGGACTATGGCTATGGCTACACCTTC.

This clonotype was counted at least ten times. V gene TRBV20-1 combines with J gene TRBJ1-2; 9 positions match TRBD1. This CDR3 contains 12 residues. V lost 6 bases to trimming and J lost 6 bases; unmatched junction nucleotides: 5. CDR1 and CDR2 (germline): DFQATT, SNEGSKA (reference sequence). CDR3 amino acids: CSAPQGAHGYTF. The CDR3 DNA sequence: TGCAGTGCGCCACAGGGGGCGCATGGCTACACCTTC.

This clonotype was picked up many times. This CDR3 reads CATTRRDNTGELFF. CDR3 nucleotides: TGTGCCACCACTAGGCGGGATAACACCGGGGAGCTGTTTTTT. This sequence joins TRBV24-1 and TRBJ2-2, with D possibly TRBD2 on 6 matching bases. Trimming took 8 bases from V and 2 from J, leaving 11 bases between them. Germline CDR1 reads KGHDR; CDR2 reads SFDVKD. The CDR3 spans 14 residues.

This chain uses TRBV15 with TRBJ2-2; 12 bases are shared with TRBD2. The CDR3 sequence is 17 residues long. Looked up from germline, CDR1 is LNHNV and CDR2 is YYDKDF (reference sequence). V trimming: 0 bases; J trimming: 4 bases; junction bases outside the gene matches: 3. DNA of the CDR3: TGTGCCACCAGCAGAGAACTAGCGGGAGGTGGCACCGGGGAGCTGTTTTTT. This sequence encodes CATSRELAGGGTGELFF.

This clonotype occurred many times. The chain links TRBV20-1 to TRBJ2-7, with TRBD1 identical over 7 bases. In germline, CDR1 is DFQATT, CDR2 SNEGSKA (reference sequence). V gave up 5 bases and J gave up 4 bases; unmatched junction bases: 2. This CDR3 spans 11 amino acids. Written as DNA, the CDR3 is TGCAGTGCTGGACAGGAATACGAGCAGTACTTC. It translates to CSAGQEYEQYF.

In its sample, this clonotype was seen many times. The V gene is TRBV7-9, the J gene TRBJ1-1; no definite D call. Germline CDR1 SEHNR, CDR2 FQNEAQ (reference sequence). The CDR3 loop spans 14 amino acids. With 6 bases removed from V and 4 bases from J, the gap between germline ends came to 15 bases. CDR3 loop: CASRPTPLSTEAFF. The CDR3 DNA sequence: TGTGCCAGCAGGCCAACTCCCCTGAGCACTGAAGCTTTCTTT.

The V gene is TRBV7-9, the J gene TRBJ2-7; 9 bases are a match to TRBD2. Germline V CDR1 and CDR2: SEHNR, FQNEAQ (reference sequence). Trimming removed 6 bases from V and 6 bases from J; junction bases left unmatched: 9. CDR3 length: 14 residues. The CDR3 DNA follows: TGTGCCAGCAGTTCAGCGGGAGGACGAGTCGAGCAGTACTTC. Its translation is CASSSAGGRVEQYF.

This chain connects TRBV7-2 to TRBJ1-4; D may be TRBD1 (5 bases). The CDR3 loop spans 13 amino acids. From germline, CDR1 is SGHTA and CDR2 FQGNSA. Trimming left V 5 bases short and J 6 bases short, with 10 bases between. CDR3 in DNA: TGTGCCAGCAGCCAATCGACAGATGAAAAACTGTTTTTT. Its protein is CASSQSTDEKLFF.

Ten or more counts support this clonotype. The chain links TRBV29-1 to TRBJ2-7; D is ambiguous. V lost 5 bases, J lost 9 bases, and 17 bases lay in between. CDR3 length: 12 residues. The germline V gene has CDR1 SQVTM and CDR2 ANQGSEA. Written as DNA, the CDR3 is TGCAGCGTTCATCTCCCCAAAGGCCGGCAGTACTTC. It is translated as CSVHLPKGRQYF.

The chain has TRBV20-1 and TRBJ2-7; 13 nucleotides match TRBD2. The CDR3 is made up of 16 amino acids. J lost 0 bases, V lost 6 bases, and 8 bases had no gene match. The germline gives CDR1 DFQATT, CDR2 SNEGSKA (reference sequence). DNA for the CDR3: TGCAGTGCCCCCGGGACTAGCGGGGCCCGCTCCTACGAGCAGTACTTC. The encoded protein is CSAPGTSGARSYEQYF.